These 9 T cell receptor beta chains originate from one sample sequenced in a study of CD8 T cell repertoires and HIV-1 epitope variants. No cognate antigen is known for these TCRs. The method was immunoSEQ multiplex PCR; TCRdb's version includes in-frame clones alone and lacks a portion of them. The sample lists 4,500 to 7,000 clones, around two thirds occurring once. The sequenced material came from cultured CD8+ T cells derived from PBMCs. The receptors were gathered from a male donor with HIV.

This clone was observed a few times. CDR3 sequence reads: CAISEQNQPQHF. CDR3 DNA sequence: TGTGCCATCAGTGAGCAGAACCAGCCCCAGCATTTT. This rearrangement joins TRBV10-3 to TRBJ1-5; D is ambiguous. Trimming left V 2 bases short and J 7 bases short, with 6 bases between. The CDR3 runs 12 residues. Germline lookup yields CDR1 ENHRY and CDR2 SYGVKD.

The chain carries TRBV5-5 and TRBJ2-7; the D is unclear. The CDR3 is 15 amino acids. V was shortened by 2 bases and J by 2 bases, with 14 bases between the two germline ends. The germline CDR1 and CDR2 sequences are SGHKS and YYEKEE (reference sequence). The CDR3 spells CASSFSVFTTYEQYF. As DNA, the CDR3 is TGTGCCAGCAGCTTTTCCGTTTTCACTACCTACGAGCAGTACTTC. Full variable domain (missing parts from reference TRBV5-5 and TRBJ2-7): DAGVTQSPTHLIKTRGQQVTLRCSPISGHKSVSWYQQVLGQGPQFIFQYYEKEERGRGNFPDRFSARQFPNYSSELNVNALLLGDSALYLCASSFSVFTTYEQYFGPGTRLTVT.

The chain combines TRBV6-5 with TRBJ1-1, with D unclear. V was trimmed by 10 bases and J by 10 bases, leaving 13 bases between them. Germline lookup yields CDR1 MNHEY and CDR2 SVGAGI. The CDR3 has 10 amino acids. CDR3 residues: CATFKGRAFF. CDR3 in DNA: TGTGCCACCTTCAAAGGAAGAGCTTTCTTT.

The chain couples TRBV2 to TRBJ2-3; D assignment may be TRBD1 or TRBD2 (5 bases each). CDR3 length equals 15 residues. V lost 4 bases and J 0 bases, leaving 11 bases between the germline ends. The germline V gene has CDR1 SNHLY and CDR2 FYNNEI. The CDR3 reads CASSAGRTSTDTQYF. The CDR3, as DNA: TGTGCCAGCAGTGCGGGGCGTACTAGCACAGATACGCAGTATTTT.

This clone was counted between two and nine times. The CDR3 is CASSMRDRYNSPLHF. DNA of the CDR3: TGTGCCAGTAGTATGAGGGACAGGTATAATTCACCCCTCCACTTT. This chain links TRBV19 with TRBJ1-6; TRBD1 aligns across 8 bases. Germline loops: CDR1 LNHDA, CDR2 SQIVND (reference sequence). There are 15 residues in the CDR3. Germline trimming cut 3 bases from V and 4 bases from J; bases unmatched to any gene: 2.

The chain is built from TRBV6-6 and TRBJ1-1, with D possibly being TRBD1 (6 bases). V lost 0 bases, J lost 5 bases, and 13 bases lay in between. CDR1 and CDR2 (germline): MNHNY, SVGAGI (reference sequence). The CDR3 extends over 15 amino acids. Here the CDR3 reads CASSYSNRVGTEAFF. The CDR3 DNA follows: TGTGCCAGCAGTTACTCGAACAGGGTCGGGACTGAAGCTTTCTTT.

The chain is built from TRBV6-5 and TRBJ2-1; the D gene could be TRBD1 or TRBD2 (6 bases each). Trimming pared 5 bases from V and 9 bases from J, leaving 8 bases between. The CDR3 sequence is 11 residues long. The germline gives CDR1 MNHEY, CDR2 SVGAGI. The CDR3 protein is CASSEGGEQFF. DNA for the CDR3: TGTGCCAGCAGTGAGGGGGGTGAGCAGTTCTTC.

The chain carries TRBV19 and TRBJ1-1, with D unclear. Germline lookup yields CDR1 LNHDA and CDR2 SQIVND (reference sequence). V lost 8 bases and J 4 bases, leaving 14 bases between the germline ends. This CDR3 spans 13 amino acids. The CDR3 here is CASGDGYGTEAFF. The CDR3 DNA sequence: TGTGCCAGTGGCGACGGGTACGGCACTGAAGCTTTCTTT.

J is TRBJ2-7 and V is TRBV7-9, with D possibly being TRBD1 (6 bases). CDR3 size: 13 residues. Germline V gene data show CDR1 as SEHNR and CDR2 as FQNEAQ (reference sequence). V lost 3 bases and J 5 bases, leaving 11 bases between the germline ends. This CDR3 reads CASSFAGADEQYF. As DNA, the CDR3 is TGTGCCAGCAGCTTCGCAGGGGCCGACGAGCAGTACTTC.